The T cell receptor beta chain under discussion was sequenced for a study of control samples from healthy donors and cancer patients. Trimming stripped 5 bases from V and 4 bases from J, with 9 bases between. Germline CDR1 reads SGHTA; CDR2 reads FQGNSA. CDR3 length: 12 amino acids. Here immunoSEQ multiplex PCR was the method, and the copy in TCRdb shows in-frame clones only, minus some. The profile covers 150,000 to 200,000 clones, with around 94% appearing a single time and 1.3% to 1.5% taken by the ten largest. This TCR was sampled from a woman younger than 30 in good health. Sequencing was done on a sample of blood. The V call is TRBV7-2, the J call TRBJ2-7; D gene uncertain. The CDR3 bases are TGTGCCAGCAGCCCCGGACCATACGAGCAGTACTTC. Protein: CASSPGPYEQYF. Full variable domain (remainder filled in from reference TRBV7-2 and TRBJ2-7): GAGVSQSPSNKVTEKGKDVELRCDPISGHTALYWYRQSLGQGLEFLIYFQGNSAPDKSGLPSDRFSAERTGGSVSTLTIQRTQQEDSAVYLCASSPGPYEQYFGPGTRLTVT.